This T cell receptor beta chain was documented in a study of CD8 T cell repertoires and HIV-1 epitope variants. Germline V gene data show CDR1 as SQVTM and CDR2 as ANQGSEA. J gave up 4 bases and V 6 bases, and 8 bases lay outside the gene matches. The CDR3 spans 15 residues. On this clone itself: As yet, its antigen is unknown.

Method: immunoSEQ multiplex PCR; TCRdb's copy keeps in-frame clones and lacks some. The table lists approximately 1,000 clones, under 80% of them singletons, with roughly 42% in the top ten. The sample was cultured CD8+ T cells derived from PBMCs. The source of this sequence is a male donor with HIV. V and J are TRBV29-1 and TRBJ2-2, with TRBD1 identical over 10 bases. The CDR3 nucleotides are TGCAGCGTGAGAGACAGGGGGCGCAGCACCGGGGAGCTGTTTTTT. It encodes CSVRDRGRSTGELFF.